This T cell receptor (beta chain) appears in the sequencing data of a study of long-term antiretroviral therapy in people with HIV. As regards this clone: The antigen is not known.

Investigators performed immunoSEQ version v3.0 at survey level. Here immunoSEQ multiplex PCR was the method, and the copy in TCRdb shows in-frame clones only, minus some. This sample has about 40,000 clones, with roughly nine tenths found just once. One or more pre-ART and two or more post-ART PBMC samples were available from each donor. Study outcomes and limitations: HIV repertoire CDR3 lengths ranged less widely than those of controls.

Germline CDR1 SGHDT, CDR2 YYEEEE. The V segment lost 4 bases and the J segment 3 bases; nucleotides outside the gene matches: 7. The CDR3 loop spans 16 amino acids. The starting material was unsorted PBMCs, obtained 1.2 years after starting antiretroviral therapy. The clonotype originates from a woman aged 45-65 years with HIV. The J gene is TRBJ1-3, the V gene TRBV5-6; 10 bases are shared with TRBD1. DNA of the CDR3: TGTGCCAGCAGCCCTGACAGGGGGCTATTTGGAAACACCATATATTTT. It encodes CASSPDRGLFGNTIYF. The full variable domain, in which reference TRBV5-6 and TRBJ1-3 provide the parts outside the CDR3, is DAGVTQSPTHLIKTRGQQVTLRCSPKSGHDTVSWYQQALGQGPQFIFQYYEEEERQRGNFPDRFSGHQFPNYSSELNVNALLLGDSALYLCASSPDRGLFGNTIYFGEGSWLTVV.